This T cell receptor (beta chain) was recorded in a study of cytomegalovirus exposure and HLA in healthy donors. Study-wide points: Associated with HLA alleles at 0.05 false discovery rate in a later analysis were about 17,000 TCR beta sequences. What a later analysis showed was that several of the most significant clusters appeared linked to common viral pathogens.

PCR involved 60 Vbeta and 13 Jbeta primers. Here immunoSEQ multiplex PCR was the method, and the copy in TCRdb shows in-frame clones only, minus some. The top ten hold 0.71% of the sample, which has 200,000 or so clones, approximately 83% seen once. Trimming at V came to 8 bases and at J to 0 bases, leaving 12 bases not matched to a gene. The CDR3 spans 18 residues. The germline V gene has CDR1 KGHSH and CDR2 LQKENI. In regard to this clone: What it binds is unknown.

This TCR derives from a boy aged 2 to 10 in good health and CMV-seronegative. The sample was PBMCs. The chain joins TRBV18 to TRBJ2-6; 8 nucleotides match TRBD2. CDR3 bases: TGTGCCAGCCCACGGAAAGCGGGGGACCGCTCTGGGGCCAACGTCCTGACTTTC. It specifies CASPRKAGDRSGANVLTF.